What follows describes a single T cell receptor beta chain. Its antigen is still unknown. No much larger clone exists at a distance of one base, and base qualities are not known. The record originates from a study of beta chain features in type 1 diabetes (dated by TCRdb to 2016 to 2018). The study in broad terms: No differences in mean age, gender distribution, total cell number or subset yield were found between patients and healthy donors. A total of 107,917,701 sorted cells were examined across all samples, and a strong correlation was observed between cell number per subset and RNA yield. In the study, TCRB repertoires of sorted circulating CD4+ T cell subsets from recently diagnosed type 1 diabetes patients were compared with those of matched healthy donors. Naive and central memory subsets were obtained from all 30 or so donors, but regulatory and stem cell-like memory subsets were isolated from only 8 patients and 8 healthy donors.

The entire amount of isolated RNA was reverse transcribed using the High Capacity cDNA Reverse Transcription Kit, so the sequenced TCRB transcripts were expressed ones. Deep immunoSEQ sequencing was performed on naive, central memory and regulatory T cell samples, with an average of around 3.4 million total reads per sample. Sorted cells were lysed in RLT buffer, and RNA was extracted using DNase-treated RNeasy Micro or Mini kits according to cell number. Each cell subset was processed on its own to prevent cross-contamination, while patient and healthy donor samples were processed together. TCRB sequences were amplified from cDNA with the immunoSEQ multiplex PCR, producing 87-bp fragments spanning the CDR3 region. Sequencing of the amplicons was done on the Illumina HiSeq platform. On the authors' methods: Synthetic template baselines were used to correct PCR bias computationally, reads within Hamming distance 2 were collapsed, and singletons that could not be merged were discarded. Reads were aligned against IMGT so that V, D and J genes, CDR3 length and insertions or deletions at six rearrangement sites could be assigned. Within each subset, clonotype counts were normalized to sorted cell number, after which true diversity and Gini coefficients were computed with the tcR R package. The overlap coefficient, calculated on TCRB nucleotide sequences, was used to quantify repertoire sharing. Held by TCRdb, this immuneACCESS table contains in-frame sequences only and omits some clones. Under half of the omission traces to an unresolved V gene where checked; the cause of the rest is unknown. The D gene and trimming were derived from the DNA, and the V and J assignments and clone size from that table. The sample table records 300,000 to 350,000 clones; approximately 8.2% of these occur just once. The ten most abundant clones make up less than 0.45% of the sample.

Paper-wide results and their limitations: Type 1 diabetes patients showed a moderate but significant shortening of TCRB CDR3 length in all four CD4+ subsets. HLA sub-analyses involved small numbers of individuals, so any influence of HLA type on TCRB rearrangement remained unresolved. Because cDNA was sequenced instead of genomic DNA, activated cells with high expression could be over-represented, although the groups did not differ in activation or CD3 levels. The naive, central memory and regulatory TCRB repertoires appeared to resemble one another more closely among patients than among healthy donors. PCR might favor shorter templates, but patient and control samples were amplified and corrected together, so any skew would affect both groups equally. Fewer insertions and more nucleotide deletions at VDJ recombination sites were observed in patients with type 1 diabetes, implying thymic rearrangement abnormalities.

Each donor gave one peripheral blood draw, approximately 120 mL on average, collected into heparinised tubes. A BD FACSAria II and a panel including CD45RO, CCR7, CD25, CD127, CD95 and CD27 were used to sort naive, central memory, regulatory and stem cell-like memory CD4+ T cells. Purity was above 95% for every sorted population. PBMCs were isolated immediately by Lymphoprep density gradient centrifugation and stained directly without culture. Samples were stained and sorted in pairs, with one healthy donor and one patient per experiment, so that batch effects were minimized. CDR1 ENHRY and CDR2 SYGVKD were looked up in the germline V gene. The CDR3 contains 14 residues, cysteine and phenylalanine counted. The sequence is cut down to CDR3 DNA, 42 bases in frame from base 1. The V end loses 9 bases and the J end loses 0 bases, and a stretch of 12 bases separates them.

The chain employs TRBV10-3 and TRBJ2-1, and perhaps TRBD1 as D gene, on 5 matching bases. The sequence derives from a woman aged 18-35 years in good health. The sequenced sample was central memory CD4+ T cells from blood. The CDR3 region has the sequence CAITGDASYNEQFF. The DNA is TGTGCCATAACAGGCGATGCCTCCTACAATGAGCAGTTCTTC.